This is a list of T cell receptor beta chains from one sample in a study of T cells after yellow fever vaccination. Using its own MiXCR run on the 5' RACE reads, TCRdb lists one record per CDR3 protein. There are fewer than 450,000 distinct CDR3 sequences in the sample; about 9.9% occur only once, and about 17% lies in the top ten. Sequences were derived from PBMCs, sampled on the day of the first yellow fever vaccination. These receptors were taken from a man aged 18 to 30 who received the YFV17D yellow fever vaccine. The CDR3 runs from the conserved cysteine through the conserved F or W. The order of the fields is V gene, J gene, D gene, clone size, CDR3 DNA, CDR3 protein. D genes are given only for firm matches. Some rows mark clone size as missing; the rest say once, few, many or name a class of expanded clone.

>TRBV4-3|TRBJ2-3|-|-
TGCGCCAGCAGCCAAGAGGGGGGTAGCCAGCTTAGCACAGATACGCAGTATTTT
CASSQEGGSQLSTDTQYF
>TRBV9|TRBJ2-3|-|few
TGTGCCAGCAGCGTAGGGGGCGCGAGCACAGATACGCAGTATTTT
CASSVGGASTDTQYF
>TRBV6-5|TRBJ1-3|-|-
TGTGCCAGCAGTTACCCTAACCCCGCCTCTGGAAACACCATATATTTT
CASSYPNPASGNTIYF
>TRBV7-2|TRBJ1-2|-|few
TGTGCCAGCAGCTTAGGGGGCGCGGGCTATGGCTACACCTTC
CASSLGGAGYGYTF
>TRBV10-3|TRBJ2-3|-|-
TGTGCCACAGGGGAGGGCACAGATACGCGGTATTTT
CATGEGTDTRYF
>TRBV7-9|TRBJ2-3|-|-
TGTGCCAGCAGCTTAAAGTTTCGGGGACAAGGCACAGATACGCAGTATTTT
CASSLKFRGQGTDTQYF
>TRBV5-1|TRBJ2-1|-|-
TGCGCCAGCAGCTATACAGCGAGCTCCTACAATGAGCAGTTCTTC
CASSYTASSYNEQFF
>TRBV6-1|TRBJ2-1|TRBD2|few
TGTGCCAGCACTCCCCGGGACTACTCGTCCAATGAGCAGTTCTTC
CASTPRDYSSNEQFF
>TRBV7-9|TRBJ1-4|-|few
TGTGCCAGCAGCTTATGGACAGACCCAACTAATGAAAAACTGTTTTTT
CASSLWTDPTNEKLFF
>TRBV12-3/TRBV12-4|TRBJ1-2|-|few
TGTGCCAGCAGTTTCAGTCGGGCCCTCCGGCAAGGCTACACCTTC
CASSFSRALRQGYTF
>TRBV28|TRBJ2-1|TRBD2|-
TGTGCCAGCAGCCGGGGGGGGACCTACAATGAGCAGTTCTTC
CASSRGGTYNEQFF
>TRBV2|TRBJ2-1|-|few
TGTGCCAGCAGTGAAGTGGGGGACAATGAGCAGTTCTTC
CASSEVGDNEQFF
>TRBV7-2|TRBJ1-6|TRBD1|few
TGTGCCAGCAGCTTCGACAGGGGGTCTTCACCCCTCCACTTT
CASSFDRGSSPLHF
>TRBV20-1|TRBJ2-7|TRBD1|-
TGCAGTGCTAGCCTCCCAGACAGGGGGCACGAGCAGTACTTC
CSASLPDRGHEQYF
>TRBV6-2/TRBV6-3|TRBJ2-5|TRBD2|-
TGTGCCAGCAACACCTACGGGACTAGAGATGTGCGAGAGACCCAGTACTTC
CASNTYGTRDVRETQYF
>TRBV5-8|TRBJ1-4|-|few
TGTGCCAGCAGCTCTTACGGGACTGTTAATGAAAAACTGTTTTTT
CASSSYGTVNEKLFF
>TRBV30|TRBJ2-3|-|few
TGTGCCTGGAGTTACGGGGAATCGGGGCATACGCAGTATTTT
CAWSYGESGHTQYF
>TRBV2|TRBJ2-2|-|-
TGTGCCAGCAGCCGAGGGGTCAGGGGCACCGGGGAGCTGTTTTTT
CASSRGVRGTGELFF
>TRBV7-6|TRBJ2-2|-|-
TGTGCCAGCAGCTTAGATCCGGGGCCAGGCGGGGAGCTGTTTTTT
CASSLDPGPGGELFF
>TRBV4-2|TRBJ2-7|-|-
TGTGCCAGCAGCCAAGGTCTTGGGCGAGGTCTGGAGCAGTACTTC
CASSQGLGRGLEQYF
>TRBV5-1|TRBJ1-1|-|-
TGCGCCAGCAGCTTGGAGGAGGCCACTGAAGCTTTCTTT
CASSLEEATEAFF
>TRBV3-1|TRBJ2-5|-|-
TGTGCCAGCAGCCAAATTTGGCGGGACCAAGAGACCCAGTACTTC
CASSQIWRDQETQYF
>TRBV29-1|TRBJ2-1|-|few
TGCAGCGTAGAGGGACTGGAACGACACGACAATGAGCAGTTCTTC
CSVEGLERHDNEQFF
>TRBV7-8|TRBJ1-3|-|-
TGTGCCAGCAGCTTAGTTCAGCCCTCTGGAAACACCATATATTTT
CASSLVQPSGNTIYF
>TRBV10-3|TRBJ2-1|TRBD1|many
TGTGCCATCAGTCCCGGGACAGGGACCTACAATGAGCAGTTCTTC
CAISPGTGTYNEQFF
>TRBV30|TRBJ2-7|TRBD1|few
TGTGCCTGGGACCCACAGGGGGGAGAGCAGTACTTC
CAWDPQGGEQYF
>TRBV7-3|TRBJ2-5|-|-
TGTGCCAGCAGGAAGGGGGGTGAGACCCAGTACTTC
CASRKGGETQYF
>TRBV20-1|TRBJ1-1|TRBD1|-
TGCAGTGCTGTTCAGGGGGCGTGGGCTTTCTTT
CSAVQGAWAFF
>TRBV5-5|TRBJ1-1|-|many
TGTGCCAGCAGCTTCAGGGCCAAGAACACTGAAGCTTTCTTT
CASSFRAKNTEAFF
>TRBV5-1|TRBJ2-1|-|few
TGCGCCAGCAGCTTGATTGGAATCAATGAGCAGTTCTTC
CASSLIGINEQFF
>TRBV5-1|TRBJ2-3|TRBD1|-
TGCGCCAGCAGCCTGACAGGGTGGACAGATACGCAGTATTTT
CASSLTGWTDTQYF
>TRBV19|TRBJ1-5|-|few
TGTGCCAGTAGTACGGACAGATATCAGCCCCAGCATTTT
CASSTDRYQPQHF
>TRBV5-5|TRBJ2-2|-|-
TGTGCCAGCAGCTCCCGGGGGACCCTTTCCACCGGGGAGCTGTTTTTT
CASSSRGTLSTGELFF
>TRBV10-3|TRBJ1-2|-|-
TGTGCCATCAGCCCCAGGGAGATTTATGGCTACACCTTC
CAISPREIYGYTF
>TRBV5-1|TRBJ2-3|-|few
TGCGCCAGCAGCTGGGTGGGGGATGATACGCAGTATTTT
CASSWVGDDTQYF
>TRBV14|TRBJ2-1|-|many
TGTGCCAGCAGCCAATATAAAAGCTCCTACAATGAGCAGTTCTTC
CASSQYKSSYNEQFF
>TRBV15|TRBJ2-1|-|few
TGTGCCACCAGCAGAGATACGGGGGAGAACAATGAGCAGTTCTTC
CATSRDTGENNEQFF
>TRBV6-1|TRBJ1-1|TRBD1|few
TGTGCCAGCAGTGCGTGGTGGGCAGGGGGTCTGAACACTGAAGCTTTCTTT
CASSAWWAGGLNTEAFF
>TRBV3-1|TRBJ1-4|-|few
TGTGCCAGCAGCCAAGAATCAAATGAAAAACTGTTTTTT
CASSQESNEKLFF
>TRBV15|TRBJ1-2|TRBD1|-
TGTGCCACCAGCGCCCGACAGGGCCTGTGGGGCTACACCTTC
CATSARQGLWGYTF
>TRBV6-4|TRBJ2-3|-|few
TGTGCCAGCAACCGGACCTCTCATTTCACAGATACGCAGTATTTT
CASNRTSHFTDTQYF
>TRBV15|TRBJ2-1|-|few
TGTGCCACCAGCAGAGATCTTGGGGAAGGTTACAATGAGCAGTTCTTC
CATSRDLGEGYNEQFF
>TRBV20-1|TRBJ2-3|-|few
TGCAGTGCCTCTGGACCCTCCGGGACGCAGTATTTT
CSASGPSGTQYF
>TRBV6-5|TRBJ2-5|-|-
TGTGCCAGCAGTTACGTCCGGGGAGAGACCCAGTACTTC
CASSYVRGETQYF